This T cell receptor beta chain was sequenced for a study of T cells of healthy individuals. This clonotype was picked up a small number of times. Using its own MiXCR run on the 5' RACE reads, TCRdb lists one record per CDR3 protein. The sample lists about 82,000 distinct CDR3 sequences, roughly 5% occurring once. The source is a female donor in good health.

The CDR3 DNA follows: TGCGCCAGCAGCCAAGGGGCTAGCTCTGAAGCTTTCTTT. Encoded protein: CASSQGASSEAFF. The chain carries TRBV4-3 and TRBJ1-1; D ambiguous. The CDR3 length is 13 residues. Per germline, CDR1 LGHNA and CDR2 YSLEER. Trimming took 1 base from V and 6 from J, leaving 9 bases between them.